This passage covers 9 T cell receptor beta chains from one sample sequenced in a study of metastatic and nonmetastatic thyroid tumors. TCRdb called clones again from the PCR reads with MiXCR. The table shows over 40,000 clones, with about an eighth occurring only once. Among the patients, none had received any treatment before thyroid surgery. Sequenced sample: blood. The source of these receptors is a female donor with papillary thyroid cancer or a benign thyroid nodule (not recorded which). Some clones in this sample may be carry-over from other donors' samples.

This clone was recorded once. The gene calls are TRBV5-1 and TRBJ1-6; no clear D gene. Germline CDR1 SGHRS, CDR2 YFSETQ. The CDR3 has 14 residues. V lost 5 bases, J lost 8 bases, and 14 bases lay in between. The CDR3 here is CASSSTLGDSPLHF. The CDR3 nucleotides are TGCGCCAGCAGTTCAACCTTAGGAGATTCACCCCTCCACTTT.

This clone has at least ten counts. The rearrangement joins TRBV20-1 to TRBJ2-1, with unresolved D. Trimming took off 1 base at V and 8 bases at J, with 9 bases between the two ends. This CDR3 has 12 residues. Germline V lookup: CDR1 DFQATT, CDR2 SNEGSKA (reference sequence). This chain's CDR3 is CSARGKFDEQFF. Here the CDR3 DNA reads TGCAGTGCTAGAGGCAAGTTTGATGAGCAGTTCTTC.

The table lists this clone with many counts. The chain is built from TRBV6-1 and TRBJ2-7; possibly TRBD1 for D (5 bases). Germline V gene data show CDR1 as MNHNS and CDR2 as SASEGT. Trimming cost V 4 bases and J 3 bases, with 16 bases left between them. This CDR3 is built from 15 residues. The CDR3 is CASSATAITGYEQYF. The CDR3 coding sequence is TGTGCCAGCAGTGCAACCGCAATCACAGGCTACGAGCAGTACTTC.

The chain employs TRBV28 and TRBJ2-7; tentative D call: TRBD1 (6 bases). Deletions cut 5 bases from V and 4 bases from J, with 18 bases between. The CDR3 is made up of 15 amino acids. Germline values: CDR1 MDHEN, CDR2 SYDVKM. The CDR3 sequence: CASSDRQVAGYEQYF. The CDR3 nucleotides are TGTGCCAGCAGTGACCGACAGGTGGCCGGGTACGAGCAGTACTTC.

This clone was found many times. A much larger clone is a single base away; this may be a read error. The CDR3 does not close with the conserved phenylalanine or tryptophan, likely indicating a read error. The chain employs TRBV6-1 and TRBJ1-1; D uncertain. Germline V lookup: CDR1 MNHNS, CDR2 SASEGT. The CDR3 has 12 residues. Trimming stripped 5 bases from V and 7 bases from J, with 11 bases between. As DNA, the CDR3 is TGTGCCAGCAGTTCCACGGCGCTTGAAGCTTTCTCT. It translates to CASSSTALEAFS.

This clone was recorded many times. The chain is built from TRBV29-1 and TRBJ2-1, with TRBD2 matching 11 bases. In germline, CDR1 is SQVTM, CDR2 ANQGSEA. CDR3 length: 14 residues. V lost 7 bases and J lost 3; bases outside the gene matches: 5. CDR3 sequence: CSDSTSGDYNEQFF. The CDR3 DNA follows: TGCAGCGACTCGACTAGCGGGGACTACAATGAGCAGTTCTTC.

The table lists this clone with many counts. The J gene is TRBJ2-1, the V gene TRBV7-2; D unresolved. Germline CDR1 SGHTA, CDR2 FQGNSA. Trimming cost V 3 bases and J 5 bases, with 11 bases left between them. The CDR3 has 14 residues. CDR3 nucleotides: TGTGCCAGCAGCTTGAGCCCGACTCACAATGAGCAGTTCTTC. Its protein product is CASSLSPTHNEQFF.

Only a few counts were recorded for this clone. V usage is TRBV28 and J usage is TRBJ2-2, with D perhaps matching TRBD1 (5 bases). CDR3 length: 16 residues. The germline V and J ends were trimmed by 1 base and 6 bases, with 15 bases remaining between them. Germline V gene data show CDR1 as MDHEN and CDR2 as SYDVKM. The CDR3 sequence is CASSLYAGWGSGELFF. The CDR3, as DNA: TGTGCCAGCAGTTTATACGCAGGGTGGGGTTCCGGGGAGCTGTTTTTT.

The table lists this clone with a few counts. A much larger clone sits a single nucleotide away, making a read error possible. Other DNA sequences in this sample translate to the same CDR3. J is TRBJ2-5 and V is TRBV12-3 or TRBV12-4; D is perhaps TRBD1 (6 bases). This CDR3 spans 13 amino acids. For the CDR3, the DNA is TGTGCCAGCAGTGGGGGCCGGACGGAGACACAGTACTTC. Translation: CASSGGRTETQYF.